The 10 T cell receptor beta chains presented below share a single source sample, sequenced in a study of blood T cells in healthy people across ages. The authors ran a second PCR of about 6 to 11 cycles using a sample-barcoded 5' primer and a J-beta primer mix. TCRdb used MiXCR to reprocess the 5' RACE reads, holding one entry per CDR3 protein. This table holds about 970,000 distinct CDR3 sequences, 45% to 60% found once. Sequencing input: blood. The receptors originated from a woman aged 55-69 years in good health.

This clonotype was detected only once. The rearrangement links TRBV5-1 to TRBJ2-7; D is ambiguous. Germline V lookup: CDR1 SGHRS, CDR2 YFSETQ. The CDR3 runs to 18 residues. Trimming took 0 bases from V and 7 from J, leaving 26 bases between them. CDR3 DNA: TGCGCCAGCAGCTTGGCCGATTGGGCGGCCACTATGTACAATGAGCAGTACTTC. This sequence encodes CASSLADWAATMYNEQYF.

The V gene is TRBV6-5, the J gene TRBJ1-2; TRBD1 is a possible D gene (5 bases). CDR1 and CDR2 from the germline V gene are MNHEY and SVGAGI. V lost 5 bases and J 4 bases, leaving 17 bases between the germline ends. The CDR3 covers 15 residues. CDR3 DNA: TGTGCCAGCAGTCCTCGAGACAGACCGCCCTATGGCTACACCTTC. Protein sequence: CASSPRDRPPYGYTF.

This clonotype was counted between two and nine times. V is TRBV7-2 and J is TRBJ2-3; D may be TRBD1 (5 bases). V was trimmed by 1 base and J by 4 bases, leaving 12 bases between them. The germline gives CDR1 SGHTA, CDR2 FQGNSA. The CDR3 is 15 amino acids. CDR3 coding DNA: TGTGCCAGCAGCTTAGATGGCAGGGTGGCAGATACGCAGTATTTT. Residues: CASSLDGRVADTQYF.

The chain is built from TRBV6-2 or TRBV6-3 and TRBJ1-5; 7 bases fit TRBD1. CDR1 and CDR2 (germline): MNHEY, SVGEGT. Germline trimming cut 5 bases from V and 0 bases from J; bases unmatched to any gene: 4. CDR3 length: 15 amino acids. This CDR3 reads CASSRTGPSNQPQHF. CDR3 sequence (DNA): TGTGCCAGCAGTCGGACAGGACCTAGCAATCAGCCCCAGCATTTT.

This chain uses TRBV6-5 with TRBJ1-2; D gene unclear. Germline CDR1 and CDR2: MNHEY and SVGAGI. The CDR3 has 13 residues. The germline V and J ends were trimmed by 6 bases and 6 bases, with 14 bases remaining between them. The CDR3 protein is CASRTEGRDGYTF. The DNA of the CDR3 is TGTGCCAGCAGAACAGAAGGGCGCGATGGCTACACCTTC.

There are a few counts of this clonotype. This sequence joins TRBV15 and TRBJ2-7; the D gene is possibly TRBD1 (5 bases). This CDR3 region has 15 residues. The ends were cut back, 1 base at V and 5 bases at J, with 15 bases in the middle. Germline V CDR1 and CDR2: LNHNV, YYDKDF (reference sequence). CDR3 sequence: CATSRVGQGMNEQYF. The CDR3 bases are TGTGCCACCAGCAGAGTAGGTCAGGGCATGAACGAGCAGTACTTC.

The rearrangement links TRBV12-3 or TRBV12-4 to TRBJ2-1; 9 bases match TRBD1. V lost 8 bases, J lost 6 bases, and 8 bases stayed unmatched. The CDR3 consists of 14 residues. The CDR3: CASLRDRVSNEQFF. Here the CDR3 DNA reads TGTGCCAGCCTCCGGGACAGGGTCTCCAATGAGCAGTTCTTC.

The V call is TRBV20-1, the J call TRBJ2-1; D is possibly TRBD1 or TRBD2 (5 bases each). The CDR3 loop spans 14 amino acids. The V and J ends lost 0 bases and 6 bases respectively, with 12 bases between them. Germline V gene lookup returns CDR1 DFQATT and CDR2 SNEGSKA (reference sequence). The CDR3 DNA sequence: TGCAGTGCTAGAGAAGGTCCAGGGACCAATGAGCAGTTCTTC. Protein sequence: CSAREGPGTNEQFF.

This chain joins TRBV6-1 and TRBJ2-5; D not certain. This CDR3 is 14 amino acids long. The germline V and J ends were trimmed by 4 bases and 2 bases, with 11 bases remaining between them. Germline lookup yields CDR1 MNHNS and CDR2 SASEGT. DNA for the CDR3: TGTGCCAGCAGTGTGCTGGAAGGGCAAGAGACCCAGTACTTC. Its translation is CASSVLEGQETQYF.

The chain carries TRBV24-1 and TRBJ2-1, with D perhaps TRBD2 (6 bases). The V and J ends lost 5 bases and 4 bases respectively, with 11 bases between them. Germline CDR1 is KGHDR and CDR2 is SFDVKD. The CDR3 has 14 residues. CDR3 sequence reads: CATSGGTSYNEQFF. The CDR3 DNA follows: TGTGCCACCAGTGGCGGGACTTCTTACAATGAGCAGTTCTTC.